The 14 T cell receptor beta chains below all came from one sample that was sequenced in a study of cytotoxic CD8 clonotypes in ibrutinib-treated CLL listed by TCRdb under 2021. In the paper's terms, the time point label means: about eleven months on ibrutinib. The method was the immunoSEQ multiplex PCR assay. The immuneACCESS repertoire file appears here via TCRdb, limited to in-frame rearrangements. These files lack a portion of the clones; in checked studies, under half of the deficit traces to unresolved V genes, and the cause of the others is not known. A total of 45,000 to 55,000 clones appear in this sample, roughly 57% of them only once. Of the sample, around a third is held by the ten largest clones. Material: PBMCs, obtained after 12 months of ibrutinib treatment. Receptor source: a human donor with chronic lymphocytic leukemia.

The rearrangement links TRBV7-9 to TRBJ2-3; TRBD1 is a possible D gene (6 bases). Trimming took off 5 bases at V and 0 bases at J, with 12 bases between the two ends. The CDR3 has 15 amino acids. Germline CDR1 and CDR2: SEHNR and FQNEAQ (reference sequence). The CDR3, as DNA: TGTGCCAGCAGCATAACAGGGTTAAGCACAGATACGCAGTATTTT. Translation gives CASSITGLSTDTQYF.

This clone came up a few times. The V gene is TRBV30, the J gene TRBJ1-1, with unresolved D. Germline V CDR1 and CDR2: GTSNPN, SVGIG (reference sequence). V lost 5 bases and J lost 4, with 14 bases in between. The CDR3 runs to 13 residues. The CDR3 coding sequence is TGTGCCTGGGAGAGAGGGATGGCCACTGAAGCTTTCTTT. This gives the protein CAWERGMATEAFF.

The chain employs TRBV9 and TRBJ2-1; the match to TRBD1 covers 10 bases. The CDR3 has 15 amino acids. Germline-derived CDR1 and CDR2 are SGDLS and YYNGEE. V lost 4 bases and J lost 9; bases outside the gene matches: 10. This chain's CDR3 is CASSLGGTGDAEQFF. CDR3 sequence (DNA): TGTGCCAGCAGCCTGGGGGGGACAGGGGATGCTGAGCAGTTCTTC.

This clone has a handful of counts. The CDR3 coding sequence is TGTGCCAGCACCCGGGACAGGGAAGGGGATGGCTACACCTTC. It codes for CASTRDREGDGYTF. This rearrangement joins TRBV25-1 to TRBJ1-2; 9 bases map to TRBD1. The CDR3 is made up of 14 amino acids. The V gene end was trimmed by 7 bases and the J gene end by 6 bases; junction bases not matched to a gene: 9. In germline, CDR1 is MGHDK, CDR2 SYGVNS.

This clone occurred once. This chain's CDR3 is CASSLVGQGTTGELFF. CDR3 sequence (DNA): TGCGCCAGCAGCTTGGTGGGACAGGGAACTACCGGGGAGCTGTTTTTT. The rearrangement links TRBV5-1 to TRBJ2-2; the match to TRBD1 covers 9 bases. The junction had 5 bases not matched to a gene; V was cut back by 0 bases and J by 5 bases. The CDR3 is 16 amino acids. In germline, CDR1 is SGHRS, CDR2 YFSETQ.

The chain uses TRBV5-1 and TRBJ2-1; D may be TRBD2 (5 bases). Germline CDR1 is SGHRS and CDR2 is YFSETQ. The CDR3 is 17 amino acids. V lost 3 bases and J 4 bases, leaving 20 bases between the germline ends. CDR3 sequence: CASSSIPSGNQYNEQFF. In nucleotides, the CDR3 is TGCGCCAGCAGCTCGATACCATCGGGGAACCAATACAATGAGCAGTTCTTC.

The chain employs TRBV9 and TRBJ2-5; D is unclear. Germline V gene sequence: CDR1 SGDLS, CDR2 YYNGEE. This CDR3 is built from 13 residues. Trimming removed 4 bases at V and 6 bases at J, with 13 bases between. CDR3 amino acids: CASSSGEAKTQYF. The DNA of the CDR3 is TGTGCCAGCAGCTCCGGCGAAGCAAAGACCCAGTACTTC.

The rearrangement uses TRBV2 and TRBJ1-5; perhaps TRBD1 as D (6 bases). V was trimmed by 9 bases and J by 8 bases, leaving 23 bases between them. CDR3 size: 15 residues. From germline, CDR1 is SNHLY and CDR2 FYNNEI. CDR3 coding DNA: TGTGCCAGTGGGGGGCGGGCGAACGGGAGGGAGCCCCAGCATTTT. Its translation: CASGGRANGREPQHF.

This rearrangement joins TRBV6-6 to TRBJ1-5, with 9 bases that match TRBD1. Germline assignment: CDR1 MNHNY and CDR2 SVGAGI (reference sequence). The CDR3 contains 15 residues. The junction had 9 bases not matched to a gene; V was cut back by 9 bases and J by 3 bases. Written as DNA, the CDR3 is TGTGCCAGTCGCCGGGACAGGGCCGTCAATCAGCCCCAGCATTTT. It codes for CASRRDRAVNQPQHF.

This clone was counted many times. This chain links TRBV29-1 with TRBJ2-4; the D gene could be TRBD1 or TRBD2 (5 bases each). V shed 3 bases and J shed 7 bases, with 16 bases lying between them. The CDR3 extends over 14 amino acids. Germline CDR1 reads SQVTM; CDR2 reads ANQGSEA. The DNA of the CDR3 is TGCAGCGTTGACGAGGGGTCGAAAGGGAACATTCAGTACTTC. Translated, it gives CSVDEGSKGNIQYF.

The chain combines TRBV5-1 with TRBJ2-1, with TRBD1 matching over 7 bases. J gave up 9 bases and V 3 bases, and 9 bases lay outside the gene matches. Germline V gives CDR1 SGHRS, CDR2 YFSETQ. CDR3 length: 14 amino acids. CDR3 in DNA: TGCGCCAGCAGCTCTGGACAGGACCGGGGTGAGCAGTTCTTC. This gives the protein CASSSGQDRGEQFF.

This clone was counted a single time. The chain has TRBV19 and TRBJ1-1; D unclear. Trimming left V 6 bases short and J 0 bases short, with 11 bases between. Germline lookup yields CDR1 LNHDA and CDR2 SQIVND (reference sequence). CDR3 length: 14 amino acids. The DNA for the CDR3 is TGTGCCAGTAGGGATAGACGGTTGAACACTGAAGCTTTCTTT. It specifies CASRDRRLNTEAFF.

The chain joins TRBV19 to TRBJ1-1, with 9 bases that match TRBD1. Germline trimming cut 5 bases from V and 7 bases from J; bases unmatched to any gene: 8. Per the germline V gene, CDR1 is LNHDA and CDR2 is SQIVND (reference sequence). The CDR3 consists of 14 residues. The CDR3 sequence is CASSPPNRGHEAFF. Here the CDR3 DNA reads TGTGCCAGTAGTCCCCCAAACAGGGGGCATGAAGCTTTCTTT.

Turning to this clone: Other DNA variants within this sample encode the same CDR3. The chain recombines TRBV28 with TRBJ1-2; no reliable D call. The germline V and J ends were trimmed by 2 bases and 4 bases, with 8 bases remaining between them. The germline CDR1 and CDR2 sequences are MDHEN and SYDVKM. CDR3 length: 13 residues. CDR3 sequence reads: CASSLIRSYGYTF. CDR3 in DNA: TGTGCCAGCAGTTTAATAAGGTCCTATGGCTACACCTTC.